Listed below are T cell receptor beta chains from one sample, sequenced in a study of CD8 T cells in ankylosing spondylitis. TCRdb re-called the 5' RACE reads with MiXCR, one entry per CDR3 protein. The repertoire holds around 450,000 distinct CDR3 sequences, with approximately 26% as singletons. Sequencing was done on a sample of blood, either unsorted or a sorted T cell fraction (not recorded which). These receptors originate from a male donor with ankylosing spondylitis. The CDR3 runs from the conserved cysteine through the conserved F or W. Each record gives: V gene, J gene, CDR3 protein.

v_gene: TRBV20-1
j_gene: TRBJ1-3
CDR3aa: CSASAAGSGNTIYF

v_gene: TRBV5-1
j_gene: TRBJ2-3
CDR3aa: CASSIGAHRDTQYF

v_gene: TRBV6-1
j_gene: TRBJ1-1
CDR3aa: CASSGAYNTEAFF

v_gene: TRBV7-2
j_gene: TRBJ2-3
CDR3aa: CASSLWDSTDTQYF

v_gene: TRBV5-4
j_gene: TRBJ2-2
CDR3aa: CASSSGTGFTTGELFF

v_gene: TRBV5-1
j_gene: TRBJ2-5
CDR3aa: CASRAGGGETQYF

v_gene: TRBV18
j_gene: TRBJ2-5
CDR3aa: CASSPNYQETQYF

v_gene: TRBV10-3
j_gene: TRBJ2-2
CDR3aa: CAGGTGDLGGELFF

v_gene: TRBV29-1
j_gene: TRBJ2-1
CDR3aa: CSVRRSNNEQFF

v_gene: TRBV30
j_gene: TRBJ2-1
CDR3aa: CAWSGLSGNEQFF

v_gene: TRBV1
j_gene: TRBJ1-5
CDR3aa: CTSSQGENQPQHF

v_gene: TRBV28
j_gene: TRBJ2-2
CDR3aa: CASSAGGDTGELFF

v_gene: TRBV12-3/TRBV12-4
j_gene: TRBJ1-1
CDR3aa: CAFSFGTGARQNTEAFF

v_gene: TRBV25-1
j_gene: TRBJ2-1
CDR3aa: CASSARDEQFF

v_gene: TRBV24-1
j_gene: TRBJ1-2
CDR3aa: CATSDSVDRDYGYTF

v_gene: TRBV12-3/TRBV12-4
j_gene: TRBJ1-2
CDR3aa: CASSLPGTGVYGYTF

v_gene: TRBV24-1
j_gene: TRBJ2-5
CDR3aa: CATSKREVETQYF

v_gene: TRBV4-2
j_gene: TRBJ2-7
CDR3aa: CASSQDIGEQYF

v_gene: TRBV10-2
j_gene: TRBJ2-1
CDR3aa: CATRQLSDEQFF

v_gene: TRBV4-2
j_gene: TRBJ2-3
CDR3aa: CASSQDGSGREQYF

v_gene: TRBV20-1
j_gene: TRBJ2-5
CDR3aa: CSASPAIAPQQETQYF

v_gene: TRBV5-6
j_gene: TRBJ1-2
CDR3aa: CASSRDGRYGYTF

v_gene: TRBV7-8
j_gene: TRBJ2-5
CDR3aa: CASSFGGGVQETQYF

v_gene: TRBV5-6
j_gene: TRBJ2-7
CDR3aa: CASSSGTGAYEQYF